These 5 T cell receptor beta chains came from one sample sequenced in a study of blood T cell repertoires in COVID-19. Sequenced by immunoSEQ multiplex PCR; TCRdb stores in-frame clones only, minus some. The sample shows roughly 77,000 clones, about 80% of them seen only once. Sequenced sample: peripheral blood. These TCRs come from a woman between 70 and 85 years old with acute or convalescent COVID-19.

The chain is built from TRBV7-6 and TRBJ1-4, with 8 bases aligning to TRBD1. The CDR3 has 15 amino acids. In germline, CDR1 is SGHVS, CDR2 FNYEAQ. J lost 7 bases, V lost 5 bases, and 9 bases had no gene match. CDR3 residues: CASSALQGGREKLFF. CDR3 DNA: TGTGCCAGCAGCGCCCTACAGGGGGGCCGTGAAAAACTGTTTTTT.

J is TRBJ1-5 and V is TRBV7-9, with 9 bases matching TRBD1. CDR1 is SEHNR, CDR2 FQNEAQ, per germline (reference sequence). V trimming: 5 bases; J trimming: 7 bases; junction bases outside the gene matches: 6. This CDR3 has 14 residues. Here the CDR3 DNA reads TGTGCCAGCAGCCATACAGGGGGCGAACAGCCCCAGCATTTT. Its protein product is CASSHTGGEQPQHF.

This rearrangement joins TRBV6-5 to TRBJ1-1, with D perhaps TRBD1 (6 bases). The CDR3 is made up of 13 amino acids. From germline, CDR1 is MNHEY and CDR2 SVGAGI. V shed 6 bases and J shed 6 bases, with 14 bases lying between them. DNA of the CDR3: TGTGCCAGCAGAACTACAGGGATCTCTGAAGCTTTCTTT. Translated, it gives CASRTTGISEAFF.

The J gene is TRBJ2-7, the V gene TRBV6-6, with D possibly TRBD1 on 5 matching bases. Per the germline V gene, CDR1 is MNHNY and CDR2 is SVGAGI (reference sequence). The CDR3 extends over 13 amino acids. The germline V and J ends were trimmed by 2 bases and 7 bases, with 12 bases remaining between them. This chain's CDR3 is CASSYGPKGEQYF. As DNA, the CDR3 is TGTGCCAGCAGTTACGGGCCGAAGGGGGAGCAGTACTTC.

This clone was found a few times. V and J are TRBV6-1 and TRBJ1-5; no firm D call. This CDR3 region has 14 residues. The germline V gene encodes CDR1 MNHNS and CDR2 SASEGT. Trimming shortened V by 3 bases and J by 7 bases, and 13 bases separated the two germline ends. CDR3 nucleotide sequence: TGTGCCAGCAGTGAGTCAGGTCAGTGGCAGCCCCAGCATTTT. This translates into CASSESGQWQPQHF.